The 6 T cell receptor beta chains presented below share a single source sample, sequenced in a study of CD4 T cells in relation to SARS-CoV-2 and coronaviruses. Assay: immunoSEQ multiplex PCR; the TCRdb copy retains only in-frame clones and omits some. This sample has just under 30,000 clones; about three quarters occur once, and the top ten carry around 12%. The antigens of these receptors remain unknown. Before the COVID-19 pandemic, during about 2011-2019, CD4+ T cells were taken from unexposed donors. The cells were cultured for about ten days before CD4+ T cells were isolated. The sequenced sample consisted of CD4+ T cells from PBMCs, cultured in vitro. These receptors were taken from a human donor in good health.

This sequence joins TRBV7-8 and TRBJ2-1; TRBD2 is a possible D gene (5 bases). This CDR3 is built from 15 residues. V lost 3 bases to trimming and J lost 4 bases, with 13 bases between them. Germline lookup yields CDR1 SGHVS and CDR2 FQNEAQ. The CDR3 is CASSLRDSRYNEQFF. Written as DNA, the CDR3 is TGTGCCAGCAGCTTGAGGGATTCGCGATACAATGAGCAGTTCTTC.

The chain couples TRBV7-2 to TRBJ2-3, with D uncertain. Trimming stripped 5 bases from V and 3 bases from J, with 3 bases between. The CDR3 is 11 residues long. Per the germline V gene, CDR1 is SGHTA and CDR2 is FQGNSA. The CDR3 is CASSLTDTQYF. CDR3 DNA: TGTGCCAGCAGCCTGACAGATACGCAGTATTTT.

The chain is built from TRBV2 and TRBJ1-4; D is unresolved. CDR1 is SNHLY and CDR2 is FYNNEI in the germline V gene. The CDR3 length is 14 residues. V lost 3 bases to trimming and J lost 8 bases, with 13 bases between them. CDR3 DNA sequence: TGTGCCAGCAGTGATGTCAACGGCGGGGAAAAACTGTTTTTT. Its protein is CASSDVNGGEKLFF.

This chain connects TRBV5-5 to TRBJ2-7; D might be TRBD2 (6 bases). Per the germline V gene, CDR1 is SGHKS and CDR2 is YYEKEE (reference sequence). The CDR3 runs to 13 residues. V lost 4 bases, J lost 4 bases, and 12 bases lay in between. Written as DNA, the CDR3 is TGTGCCAGCAGCCCCGCGGGGAGGTACGAGCAGTACTTC. Its translation: CASSPAGRYEQYF.

CDR3 DNA: TGCAGCGTTTCTCCCGGGACAGGGGTCGGGGAGACCCAGTACTTC. It is translated as CSVSPGTGVGETQYF. The genes are TRBV29-1 and TRBJ2-5; 10 nucleotides agree with TRBD1. The CDR3 runs to 15 residues. J lost 5 bases, V lost 5 bases, and 11 bases had no gene match. Germline assignment: CDR1 SQVTM and CDR2 ANQGSEA.

The gene calls are TRBV30 and TRBJ2-7, with D maybe TRBD1 (6 bases). The CDR3 is made up of 11 amino acids. The germline V gene encodes CDR1 GTSNPN and CDR2 SVGIG (reference sequence). Trimming took off 4 bases at V and 4 bases at J, with 8 bases between the two ends. This chain's CDR3 is CAWMDSYEQYF. CDR3 bases: TGTGCCTGGATGGACAGTTACGAGCAGTACTTC.